The present T cell receptor beta chain was sequenced within a study of human T cells and chemical hapten exposure. Time point indicated: patch test 1, 2 weeks after DPC sensitization. Treatment described: therapeutic diphenylcyclopropenone sensitization with weekly scalp DPC. Total RNA was extracted from unfractionated whole blood. This clonotype was detected many times. For the library, individual cDNA molecules each received unique molecular identifiers. The authors' processing: From around 25,000 to 690,000 TCRs were found per sample, with a median of about 96,000. TCRdb reprocessed the RACE reads via MiXCR and lists one record per CDR3 protein. The V and J calls reflect TCRdb's pipeline rather than the authors' work. Counted here are around 380,000 distinct CDR3 sequences, roughly 5% occurring once; the ten biggest clones make up roughly 2.4%. The CDR3 loop spans 12 amino acids. V was shortened by 6 bases and J by 7 bases, with 12 bases between the two germline ends.

The TCR sequence derives from a woman between 50 and 59 years old with alopecia areata. Some clones in this sample may be carry-over from other donors' samples. Sequences were derived from whole blood, sampled in connection with sensitization to the hapten diphenylcyclopropenone (DPC). J is TRBJ1-1 and V is TRBV12-3 or TRBV12-4; D is ambiguous. CDR3 nucleotides: TGTGCCAGCAGCCCCGGCGCCCTTGAAGCTTTCTTT. Protein sequence: CASSPGALEAFF.